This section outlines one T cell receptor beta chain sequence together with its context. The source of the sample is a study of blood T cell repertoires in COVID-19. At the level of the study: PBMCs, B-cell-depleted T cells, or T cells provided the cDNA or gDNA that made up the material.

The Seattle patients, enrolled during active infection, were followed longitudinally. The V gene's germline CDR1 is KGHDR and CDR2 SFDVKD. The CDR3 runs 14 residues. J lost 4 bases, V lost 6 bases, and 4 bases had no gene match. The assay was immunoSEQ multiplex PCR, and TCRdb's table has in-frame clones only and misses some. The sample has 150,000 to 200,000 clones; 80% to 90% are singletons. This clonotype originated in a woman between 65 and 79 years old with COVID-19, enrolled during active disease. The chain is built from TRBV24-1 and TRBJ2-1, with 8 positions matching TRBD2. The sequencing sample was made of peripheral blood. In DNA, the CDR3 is TGTGCCACCAGTTTTACTAGCGGATACAATGAGCAGTTCTTC. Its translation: CATSFTSGYNEQFF.